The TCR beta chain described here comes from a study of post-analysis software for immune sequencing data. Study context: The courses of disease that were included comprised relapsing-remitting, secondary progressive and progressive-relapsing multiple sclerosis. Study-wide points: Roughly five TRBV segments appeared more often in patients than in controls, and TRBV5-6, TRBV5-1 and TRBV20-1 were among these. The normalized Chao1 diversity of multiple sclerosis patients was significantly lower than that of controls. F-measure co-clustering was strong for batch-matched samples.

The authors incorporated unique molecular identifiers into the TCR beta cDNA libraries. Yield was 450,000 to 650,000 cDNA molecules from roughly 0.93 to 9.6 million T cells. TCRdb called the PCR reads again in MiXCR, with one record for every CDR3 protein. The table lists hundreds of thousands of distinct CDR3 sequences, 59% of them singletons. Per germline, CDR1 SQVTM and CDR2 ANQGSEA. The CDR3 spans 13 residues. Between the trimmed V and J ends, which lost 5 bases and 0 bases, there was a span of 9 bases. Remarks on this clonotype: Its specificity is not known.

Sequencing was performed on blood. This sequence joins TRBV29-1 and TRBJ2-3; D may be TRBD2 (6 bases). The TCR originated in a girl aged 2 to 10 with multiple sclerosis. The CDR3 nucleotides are TGCAGCGTTTCCGGGACTAGCACAGATACGCAGTATTTT. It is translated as CSVSGTSTDTQYF.